A selection of T cell receptor beta chains follows, all from one sample in a study of blood T cell repertoires in COVID-19. Generated by immunoSEQ multiplex PCR, the TCRdb table keeps only in-frame clones and is missing some. Here the sample spans about 220,000 clones, about 78% being singletons. Sequenced input: peripheral blood. These receptors all come from a woman aged 65 to 85 with acute or convalescent COVID-19. CDR3s include the opening cysteine and the closing phenylalanine or tryptophan. The D gene is left open where the match is weak. Clone size, where shown, is once, few, many, or a class for clones that have expanded.

>TRBD2|.|TRBV25-1|TRBJ2-2
TGTGCCAGCAGTGTTATAGCGGGGGGGCCTATCACCGGGGAGCTGTTTTTT
CASSVIAGGPITGELFF
>.|.|TRBV19|TRBJ1-1
TGTGCCAGTAACCGGGCAGGGGTGTCGCCAGCTTTCTTT
CASNRAGVSPAFF
>.|few|TRBV5-6|TRBJ1-2
TGTGCCAGCAGCTTGGTAGACGCCAGGGAGGTTTGGGGCTACACCTTC
CASSLVDAREVWGYTF
>.|.|TRBV21-1|TRBJ2-3
TGTGCCAGCAGCAAAGCAGGGGGCGCGAGCACAGATACGCAGTATTTT
CASSKAGGASTDTQYF
>TRBD1|.|TRBV9|TRBJ2-3
TGTGCCAGCAGCGAACAGGGGGCTTGGTCAGATACGCAGTATTTT
CASSEQGAWSDTQYF
>.|.|TRBV30|TRBJ2-1
TGTGCCTGGAGTGAAGAATCGGGGAATATGAAGAATGAGCAGTTCTTC
CAWSEESGNMKNEQFF
>TRBD1|.|TRBV6-5|TRBJ1-4
TGTGCCAGCAGTTCCAGACAGGGTTCAACTAATGAAAAACTGTTTTTT
CASSSRQGSTNEKLFF
>TRBD2|many|TRBV5-1|TRBJ2-5
TGCGCCAGCAGCCAAGGGACTAGCGGGGAGACCCAGTACTTC
CASSQGTSGETQYF
>TRBD1|once|TRBV6-6|TRBJ1-2
TGTGCCAGCAGTTACGGGACAGGGGGCCCTAACTATGGCTACACCTTC
CASSYGTGGPNYGYTF
>.|.|TRBV9|TRBJ2-5
TGTGCCAGCAGTGGGACACCCGGGCGAGGAGAGACCCAGTACTTC
CASSGTPGRGETQYF
>.|.|TRBV14|TRBJ1-3
TGTGCCAGCAGCCAAGGGGGAGACACCATATATTTT
CASSQGGDTIYF
>.|.|TRBV14|TRBJ2-5
TGTGCCAGCAGCCAAGAGGATTCGCTGGGGCGGGGGACCCAGTACTTC
CASSQEDSLGRGTQYF
>.|.|TRBV10-1|TRBJ1-2
TGCGCCAGCAGTGAGGACAGGAACTATGGCTACACCTTC
CASSEDRNYGYTF
>.|.|TRBV5-1|TRBJ2-5
TGCGCCAGCAGTCGCGAGAGAGCCGAAGAGACCCAGTACTTC
CASSRERAEETQYF
>TRBD1|.|TRBV24-1|TRBJ2-5
TGTGCCACCAGTGATACGCAGGGGGCGGGGGAGACCCAGTACTTC
CATSDTQGAGETQYF
>TRBD1|.|TRBV6-2/TRBV6-3|TRBJ2-7
TGTGCCAGCAGCCGGACAGGGGGCATGGACGAGCAGTACTTC
CASSRTGGMDEQYF
>.|once|TRBV7-8|TRBJ2-7
TGTGCCAGCAGCCCGGACTTCTACGAGCAGTACTTC
CASSPDFYEQYF
>.|.|TRBV9|TRBJ2-2
TGTGCCAGCAGCTCTCGGAACACCGGGGAGCTGTTTTTT
CASSSRNTGELFF
>.|.|TRBV19|TRBJ2-1
TGTGCCAGTAACCCACAGGGTTTACAGGGAGTGGGGCAGTTCTTC
CASNPQGLQGVGQFF
>.|.|TRBV5-6|TRBJ1-2
TGTGCCAGCAGCCTAGACCCGTCTGGCTACACCTTC
CASSLDPSGYTF
>.|.|TRBV5-1|TRBJ2-7
TGCGCCAGCAGCTTCGAGGGGGAAACCTACGAGCAGTACTTC
CASSFEGETYEQYF
>TRBD1|.|TRBV19|TRBJ1-6
TGTGCCAGTAGTACGAGGGACAGGGGTAGAAATTCACCCCTCCACTTT
CASSTRDRGRNSPLHF
>TRBD1|.|TRBV5-1|TRBJ1-1
TGCGCCAGCAGCGCCGAACCCGGGACAGGGGGAACTGAAGCTTTCTTT
CASSAEPGTGGTEAFF
>TRBD1|.|TRBV2|TRBJ2-7
TGTGCCAGCAGTGAAAGGACAGGGGTTGAGTACTTC
CASSERTGVEYF